The 9 T cell receptor beta chains reported below all come from one sample, sequenced in a study of shared clonotypes between healthy human individuals. TCRdb keeps only in-frame clones here, not all; method: immunoSEQ multiplex PCR. Here the sample spans 1,400,000 or so clones, approximately 98.5% being singletons. Sequenced sample: naive CD4+ T cells sorted from blood. The sample's subset: CD45RA+ positively selected. The receptors here all came from a young man in good health.

The rearrangement uses TRBV29-1 and TRBJ2-5, with unresolved D. Trimming pared 7 bases from V and 2 bases from J, leaving 11 bases between. Germline V gene sequence: CDR1 SQVTM, CDR2 ANQGSEA. This CDR3 is 12 amino acids long. CDR3 amino acids: CSAELGQETQYF. The CDR3 DNA follows: TGCAGCGCAGAGTTGGGACAAGAGACCCAGTACTTC.

V and J are TRBV19 and TRBJ2-5; unclear D gene. CDR1 is LNHDA, CDR2 SQIVND, per germline (reference sequence). This CDR3 contains 14 residues. Trimming cost V 1 base and J 3 bases, with 9 bases left between them. CDR3 loop: CASSIVATEETQYF. As DNA, the CDR3 is TGTGCCAGTAGTATAGTGGCGACGGAAGAGACCCAGTACTTC.

This rearrangement joins TRBV18 to TRBJ1-1, with TRBD1 matching over 8 bases. This CDR3 comprises 18 residues. The germline V gene encodes CDR1 KGHSH and CDR2 LQKENI. The ends lost 3 bases at V and 2 bases at J; junction bases unmatched: 14. The CDR3 nucleotides read TGTGCCAGCTCACCCTTGGTTGGACAGGGACTTCTAAACACTGAAGCTTTCTTT. It specifies CASSPLVGQGLLNTEAFF.

This sequence joins TRBV28 and TRBJ2-7; 7 bases are shared with TRBD1. From germline, CDR1 is MDHEN and CDR2 SYDVKM. Trimming took 1 base from V and 5 from J; bases not matched to a gene: 17. This CDR3 has 18 residues. The CDR3 region is CASSLYRIGRGSFNEQYF. The CDR3 nucleotides read TGTGCCAGCAGTTTATACCGCATCGGCAGGGGGTCTTTCAACGAGCAGTACTTC.

This sequence joins TRBV5-4 and TRBJ2-7, with TRBD2 as a possible D gene (6 bases). The CDR3 consists of 15 residues. Trimming removed 1 base at V and 2 bases at J, with 13 bases between. Germline V lookup: CDR1 SGHNT, CDR2 YYREEE (reference sequence). The DNA for the CDR3 is TGTGCCAGCAGCTTGCCGAATAGCGGTACCTACGAGCAGTACTTC. This sequence encodes CASSLPNSGTYEQYF.

This chain connects TRBV28 to TRBJ2-7; TRBD2 is a possible D gene (6 bases). The germline gives CDR1 MDHEN, CDR2 SYDVKM. V was clipped by 5 bases and J by 4 bases, with 27 bases between them. This CDR3 contains 18 residues. The CDR3 here is CASSRLDHRNSTTYEQYF. For the CDR3, the DNA is TGTGCCAGCAGTCGACTAGATCATAGGAATAGCACGACATACGAGCAGTACTTC.

The V gene is TRBV2, the J gene TRBJ2-6; either TRBD1 or TRBD2 may supply D (6 bases each). In germline, CDR1 is SNHLY, CDR2 FYNNEI. CDR3 length: 17 residues. V lost 4 bases, J lost 2 bases, and 15 bases lay in between. The CDR3 DNA follows: TGTGCCAGCAGTGTCTGGGGGGCTGAAGCTGGGGCCAACGTCCTGACTTTC. Protein sequence: CASSVWGAEAGANVLTF. Full variable domain (remainder filled in from reference TRBV2 and TRBJ2-6): EPEVTQTPSHQVTQMGQEVILRCVPISNHLYFYWYRQILGQKVEFLVSFYNNEISEKSEIFDDQFSVERPDGSNFTLKIRSTKLEDSAMYFCASSVWGAEAGANVLTFGAGSRLTVL.

The chain couples TRBV14 to TRBJ2-7, with D possibly being TRBD2 (5 bases). CDR1 is SGHDN, CDR2 FVKESK, per germline. The V end lost 1 base, the J end lost 3 bases, and 13 bases lay between the germline ends. The CDR3 contains 15 residues. CDR3 sequence: CASSQVGKGVYEQYF. CDR3 in DNA: TGTGCCAGCAGCCAAGTGGGGAAGGGAGTCTACGAGCAGTACTTC.

The genes are TRBV5-3 and TRBJ1-4; 7 bases match TRBD1. TRBV5-3 is placed among ORFs of uncertain function. The V segment lost 4 bases and the J segment 3 bases; nucleotides outside the gene matches: 12. The CDR3 consists of 17 residues. The CDR3 here is CARSPGGTKMANEKLFF. DNA of the CDR3: TGTGCCAGAAGCCCAGGGGGGACGAAGATGGCTAATGAAAAACTGTTTTTT.